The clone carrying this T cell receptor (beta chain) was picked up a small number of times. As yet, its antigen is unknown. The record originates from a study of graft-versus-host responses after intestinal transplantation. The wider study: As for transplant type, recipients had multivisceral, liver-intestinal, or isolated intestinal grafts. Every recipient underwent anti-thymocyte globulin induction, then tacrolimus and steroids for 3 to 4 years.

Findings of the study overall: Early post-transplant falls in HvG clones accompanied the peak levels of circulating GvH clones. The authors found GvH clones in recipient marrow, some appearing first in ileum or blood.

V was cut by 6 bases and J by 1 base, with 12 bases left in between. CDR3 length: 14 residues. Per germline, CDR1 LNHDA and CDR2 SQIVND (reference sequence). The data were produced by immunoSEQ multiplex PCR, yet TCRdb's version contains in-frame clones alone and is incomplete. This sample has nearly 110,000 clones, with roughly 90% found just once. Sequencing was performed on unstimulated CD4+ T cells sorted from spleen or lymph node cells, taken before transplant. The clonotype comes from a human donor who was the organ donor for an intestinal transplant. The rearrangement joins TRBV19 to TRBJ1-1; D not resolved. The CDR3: CASSLLGSNTEAFF. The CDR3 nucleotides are TGTGCCAGTAGCCTTTTGGGTTCGAACACTGAAGCTTTCTTT.